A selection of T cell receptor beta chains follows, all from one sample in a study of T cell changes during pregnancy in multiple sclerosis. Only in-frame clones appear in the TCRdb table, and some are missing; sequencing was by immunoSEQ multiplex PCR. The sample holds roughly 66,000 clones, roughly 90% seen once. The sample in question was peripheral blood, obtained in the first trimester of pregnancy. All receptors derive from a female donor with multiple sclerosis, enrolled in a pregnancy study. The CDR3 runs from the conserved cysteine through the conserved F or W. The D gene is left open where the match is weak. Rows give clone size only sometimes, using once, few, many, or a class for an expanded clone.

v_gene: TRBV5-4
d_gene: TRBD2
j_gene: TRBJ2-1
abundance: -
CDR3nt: TGTGCCAGCAGCAGAGCGGGAGGGCCAGAAAATGAGCAGTTCTTC
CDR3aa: CASSRAGGPENEQFF

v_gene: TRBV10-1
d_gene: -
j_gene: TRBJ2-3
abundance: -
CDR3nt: TGCGCCAGCAGAGAGGGTCTAGCTAAAGAAGAGACTAGCACAGATACGCAGTATTTT
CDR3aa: CASREGLAKEETSTDTQYF

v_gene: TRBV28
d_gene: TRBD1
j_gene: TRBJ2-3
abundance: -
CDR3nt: TGTGCCAGCCGGGACAGGGCGATAGATACGCAGTATTTT
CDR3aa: CASRDRAIDTQYF

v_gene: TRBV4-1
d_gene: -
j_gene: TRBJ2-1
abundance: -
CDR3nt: TGCGCCAGCAGCCAAGTTCCTTTCTACAATGAGCAGTTCTTC
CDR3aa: CASSQVPFYNEQFF

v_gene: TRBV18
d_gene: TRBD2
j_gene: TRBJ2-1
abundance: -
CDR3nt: TGTGCCAGCTCACCCCCGGGACTAGCGGCCTACAATGAGCAGTTCTTC
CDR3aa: CASSPPGLAAYNEQFF

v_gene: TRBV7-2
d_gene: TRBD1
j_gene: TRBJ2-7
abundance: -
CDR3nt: TGTGCCAGCAGCCCTTCGGGACAGCTACCCTACGAGCAGTACTTC
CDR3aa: CASSPSGQLPYEQYF

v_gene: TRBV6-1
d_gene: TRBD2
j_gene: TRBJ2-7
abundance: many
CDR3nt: TGTGCCAGCAGTGAACTCAGCGGGGGGAACTACGAGCAGTACTTC
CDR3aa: CASSELSGGNYEQYF

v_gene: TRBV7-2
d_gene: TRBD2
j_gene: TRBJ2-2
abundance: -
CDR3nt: TGTGCCAGCAGCCCACTAGCGGGAGACACCGGGGAGCTGTTTTTT
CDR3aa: CASSPLAGDTGELFF

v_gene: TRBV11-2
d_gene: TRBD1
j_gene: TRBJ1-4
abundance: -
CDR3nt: TGTGCCAGCAGCCCACCGGGACAGACTAATGAAAAACTGTTTTTT
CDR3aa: CASSPPGQTNEKLFF

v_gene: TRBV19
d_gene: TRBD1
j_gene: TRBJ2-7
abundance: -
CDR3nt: TGTGCCAGTAGTACCGGACAGGGGGCTTACGAGCAGTACTTC
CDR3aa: CASSTGQGAYEQYF

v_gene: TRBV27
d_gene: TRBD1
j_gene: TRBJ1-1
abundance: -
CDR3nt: TGTGCCAGCGGCGACAGGGGTTGGCCTGAAGCTTTCTTT
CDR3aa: CASGDRGWPEAFF

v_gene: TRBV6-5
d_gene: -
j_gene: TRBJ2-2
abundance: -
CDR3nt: TGTGCCACCCGAGCCCTTAACACCGGGGAGCTGTTTTTT
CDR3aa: CATRALNTGELFF

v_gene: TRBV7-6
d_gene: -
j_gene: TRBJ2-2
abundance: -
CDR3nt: TGTGCCAGCAGCTGGGACTCCTACACCGGGGAGCTGTTTTTT
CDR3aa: CASSWDSYTGELFF

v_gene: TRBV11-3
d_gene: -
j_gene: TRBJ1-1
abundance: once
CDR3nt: TGTGCCAGCAGTTCCATGGGGGGGGTGGACACTGAAGCTTTCTTT
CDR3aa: CASSSMGGVDTEAFF

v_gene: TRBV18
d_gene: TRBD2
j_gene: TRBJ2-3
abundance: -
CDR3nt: TGTGCCAGCTCACCACTCAGCGGGAGTTCAGATACGCAGTATTTT
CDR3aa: CASSPLSGSSDTQYF

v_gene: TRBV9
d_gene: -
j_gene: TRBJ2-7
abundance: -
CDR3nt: TGTGCCAGCAGCCCCCGGGACTTAGGCTACTACGAGCAGTACTTC
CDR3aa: CASSPRDLGYYEQYF

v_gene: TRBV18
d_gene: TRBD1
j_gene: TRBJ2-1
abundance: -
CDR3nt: TGTGCCAGCTCACGGACAGGAGGCAATGAGCAGTTCTTC
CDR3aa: CASSRTGGNEQFF

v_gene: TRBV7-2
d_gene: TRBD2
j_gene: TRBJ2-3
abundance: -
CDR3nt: TGTGCCAGCAGCCAAGAATTCCTAGCGGGCTATACGCAGTATTTT
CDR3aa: CASSQEFLAGYTQYF

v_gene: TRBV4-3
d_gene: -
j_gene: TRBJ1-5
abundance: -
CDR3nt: TGCGCCAGCAGCCCGGACTTTTATAGCAATCAGCCCCAGCATTTT
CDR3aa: CASSPDFYSNQPQHF

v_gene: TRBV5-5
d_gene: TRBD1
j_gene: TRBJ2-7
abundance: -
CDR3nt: TGTGCCAGCAGCTTGCAGGGGGCATACGAGCAGTACTTC
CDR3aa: CASSLQGAYEQYF

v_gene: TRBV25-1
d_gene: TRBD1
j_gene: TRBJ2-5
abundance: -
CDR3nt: TGTGCCAGCAGGGAAGAACTCAGGGGGCCCCAAGAGACCCAGTACTTC
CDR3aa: CASREELRGPQETQYF

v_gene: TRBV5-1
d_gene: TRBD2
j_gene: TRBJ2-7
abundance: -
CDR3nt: TGCGCCAGCAGCTTGGGCGGGAGAGACGAGCAGTACTTC
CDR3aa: CASSLGGRDEQYF

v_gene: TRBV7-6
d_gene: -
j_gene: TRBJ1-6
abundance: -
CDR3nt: TGTGCCAGCAGCGAAAACAGGGCCGAACGATCACCCCTCCACTTT
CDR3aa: CASSENRAERSPLHF

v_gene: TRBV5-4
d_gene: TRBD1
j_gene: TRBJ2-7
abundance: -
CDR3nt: TGTGCCAGCAGCTTGGCCCAGGGGGCCCCTCCCTACGAGCAGTACTTC
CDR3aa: CASSLAQGAPPYEQYF

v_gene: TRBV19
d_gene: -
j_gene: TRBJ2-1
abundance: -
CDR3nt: TGTGCCAGTAGTCACGGAGAGTCCTACAATGAGCAGTTCTTC
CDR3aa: CASSHGESYNEQFF

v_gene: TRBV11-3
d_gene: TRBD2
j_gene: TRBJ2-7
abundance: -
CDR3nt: TGTGCCAGCAGATTTAGCGGGAGTGGCGAGCAGTACTTC
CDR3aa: CASRFSGSGEQYF

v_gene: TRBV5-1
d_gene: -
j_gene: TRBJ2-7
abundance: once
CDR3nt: TGCGCCAGCAGCTTGGACATCTACGAGCAGTACTTC
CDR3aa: CASSLDIYEQYF

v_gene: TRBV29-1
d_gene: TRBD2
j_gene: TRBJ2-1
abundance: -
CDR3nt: TGCAGCGTTGAAAGGACTAGCGGGCGATCCAATGAGCAGTTCTTC
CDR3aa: CSVERTSGRSNEQFF